The T cell receptor beta chain described here comes from a study of cytomegalovirus exposure and HLA in healthy donors. Overall study: Approximately 190 million T cells yielded more than 95 million unique TCR beta sequences, as an earlier analysis found. General study points: Donors were assumed by presence/absence analyses to have roughly uniform sequencing depth.

Both 60 Vbeta primers and 13 Jbeta primers went into the PCR. The method was immunoSEQ multiplex PCR; TCRdb's version includes in-frame clones alone and lacks a portion of them. The table has tens of thousands of clones, 80% seen once; the top ten hold roughly 4%. Worth noting for this clone: Its target is unknown.

The clonotype comes from a woman in her twenties or thirties in good health and CMV-seronegative. Sample: PBMCs.

CDR3 amino acids: CATSKTGGTNEKLFF. CDR3 DNA sequence: TGTGCCACCAGCAAGACAGGGGGTACTAATGAAAAACTGTTTTTT. The rearrangement joins TRBV15 to TRBJ1-4; TRBD1 aligns across 9 bases. Germline-derived CDR1 and CDR2 are LNHNV and YYDKDF (reference sequence). This CDR3 has 15 residues. The V segment lost 4 bases and the J segment 2 bases; nucleotides outside the gene matches: 2.